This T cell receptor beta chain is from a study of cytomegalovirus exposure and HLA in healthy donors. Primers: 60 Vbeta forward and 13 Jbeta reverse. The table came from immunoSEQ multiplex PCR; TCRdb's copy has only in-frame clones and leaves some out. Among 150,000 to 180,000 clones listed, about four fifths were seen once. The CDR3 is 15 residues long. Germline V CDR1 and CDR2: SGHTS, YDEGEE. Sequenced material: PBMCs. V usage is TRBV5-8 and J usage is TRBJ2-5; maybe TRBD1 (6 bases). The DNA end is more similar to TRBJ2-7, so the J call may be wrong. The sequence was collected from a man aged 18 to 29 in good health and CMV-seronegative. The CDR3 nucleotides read TGTGCCAGCAGCTTGGGGACAGCTGTCTCCTACGAGCAGTACTTC. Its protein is CASSLGTAVSYEQYF.